This note documents a single T cell receptor (beta chain) sequence. The antigen is unknown. The sample comes from a study of human T cells and chemical hapten exposure. Study-wide context: Patients' scalps got diphenylcyclopropenone weekly throughout the approximately 25-week study. Findings of the study overall: Higher patch test scores went with higher counts of PT1 expanded TCRs. Expanded TCRs created a significantly greater count of big CDR3 similarity clusters than controls did.

V dropped 2 bases and J dropped 6 bases, with 17 bases sitting between them. The CDR3 spans 14 residues. Germline V gives CDR1 SQVTM, CDR2 ANQGSEA. Original analysis: Across samples, TCR counts had a median of around 100,000 and ranged from about 23,224 to 700,000. TCRdb itself ran the RACE reads through MiXCR, one entry per CDR3 protein. The V and J calls follow TCRdb's processing rather than the paper's. The data hold around 130,000 distinct CDR3 sequences, with 10% to 15% observed a single time. Specified time point: patch test 2, 6 weeks after DPC sensitization. Described treatment: therapeutic diphenylcyclopropenone sensitization with weekly scalp DPC.

This TCR was sampled from a woman aged 50 to 60 with alopecia areata. Some clones in this sample may be carry-over from other donors' samples. Sequenced here: whole blood, sampled in connection with sensitization to the hapten diphenylcyclopropenone (DPC). This chain joins TRBV29-1 and TRBJ2-7; D tentatively fits TRBD1 or TRBD2 (5 bases each). Written as DNA, the CDR3 is TGCAGCGTTGAATTGCTGAGGGGATTGCGCGAGCAGTACTTC. This sequence encodes CSVELLRGLREQYF.